This is a list of T cell receptor beta chains from one sample in a study of identical twins. TCRdb fed the 5' RACE reads into MiXCR, producing one record per CDR3 protein. Of hundreds of thousands of distinct CDR3 sequences listed, less than 7% are singletons. Material for sequencing was naive T cells sorted from blood. The receptors originated from a man aged 18 to 29 in good health. The CDR3 runs from the conserved cysteine through the conserved F or W. D genes are given only for firm matches. Not all rows give a size; the values are once, few, many and, for expanded clones, a class.

>TRBV7-8|TRBJ2-1|NA|NA
CASTNLDNEQFF
TGTGCCAGCACCAATCTGGACAATGAGCAGTTCTTC
>TRBV6-1|TRBJ1-5|many|TRBD1
CASSPSKGQGSNQPQHF
TGTGCCAGCAGCCCATCCAAGGGACAGGGGAGCAATCAGCCCCAGCATTTT
>TRBV5-1|TRBJ1-4|many|NA
CASSSQGQGEKLFF
TGCGCCAGCAGCTCCCAGGGGCAGGGTGAAAAACTGTTTTTT
>TRBV12-3/TRBV12-4|TRBJ1-1|NA|NA
CASNPGPKGEAFF
TGTGCCAGCAATCCAGGGCCAAAGGGTGAAGCTTTCTTT
>TRBV20-1|TRBJ2-7|NA|NA
CSASWTAPGEQYF
TGCAGTGCTAGCTGGACAGCACCGGGGGAGCAGTACTTC
>TRBV29-1|TRBJ2-5|many|TRBD2
CSVEGTSGYQETQYF
TGCAGCGTTGAAGGGACTAGCGGATATCAAGAGACCCAGTACTTC
>TRBV5-1|TRBJ2-3|few|NA
CATRGGRLTDTQYF
TGCGCCACCAGAGGAGGTCGACTCACAGATACGCAGTATTTT
>TRBV12-3/TRBV12-4|TRBJ2-3|many|NA
CASSLGSFGTDTQYF
TGTGCCAGCAGTTTGGGTTCCTTCGGCACAGATACGCAGTATTTT
>TRBV19|TRBJ1-1|few|NA
CASSTHRASAFF
TGTGCCAGTAGTACGCACAGGGCTTCAGCTTTCTTT
>TRBV12-3/TRBV12-4|TRBJ1-1|many|NA
CASRPPLNTEAFF
TGTGCCAGCAGACCCCCGCTGAACACTGAAGCTTTCTTT
>TRBV20-1|TRBJ2-5|many|NA
CSARGVGVPETQYF
TGCAGTGCTCGAGGGGTTGGGGTCCCGGAGACCCAGTACTTC
>TRBV6-2/TRBV6-3|TRBJ2-5|many|NA
CASSYAGELEETQYF
TGTGCCAGCAGTTACGCAGGGGAACTAGAAGAGACCCAGTACTTC
>TRBV4-2|TRBJ1-6|many|NA
CASSQDLGGYNSPLHF
TGTGCCAGCAGCCAAGATCTAGGCGGCTATAATTCACCCCTCCACTTT
>TRBV20-1|TRBJ1-6|many|TRBD1
CSARGGAVGTGNNSPLHF
TGCAGTGCTAGAGGCGGGGCTGTCGGGACAGGGAATAATTCACCCCTCCACTTT
>TRBV7-2|TRBJ1-6|many|NA
CASSLTGGGSPLHF
TGTGCCAGCAGCTTAACCGGGGGAGGTTCACCCCTCCACTTT
>TRBV11-2|TRBJ2-3|many|NA
CASSFPGSDTQYF
TGTGCCAGCAGCTTCCCAGGGTCGGATACGCAGTATTTT
>TRBV29-1|TRBJ1-5|many|NA
CSALGDWGPQHF
TGCAGCGCACTAGGGGATTGGGGGCCCCAGCATTTT
>TRBV6-1|TRBJ2-6|few|NA
CASTPSSSGANVLTF
TGTGCCAGCACACCCAGCAGCTCTGGGGCCAACGTCCTGACTTTC
>TRBV7-9|TRBJ1-4|NA|NA
CASSPPGGWEKLFF
TGTGCCAGCAGCCCACCTGGGGGGTGGGAAAAACTGTTTTTT